This T cell receptor beta chain was identified during a study of response to subunit inactivated influenza vaccine. Germline V CDR1 and CDR2: ENHRY, SYGVKD. V lost 0 bases and J lost 7, with 15 bases in between. The CDR3 spans 16 residues. Using its own MiXCR run on the RT-PCR reads, TCRdb lists one record per CDR3 protein. The data contain around 580,000 distinct CDR3 sequences, about an eighth of them singletons. The clonotype originates from a man in his fifties or sixties who received an inactivated influenza vaccine. The chain links TRBV10-3 to TRBJ2-2; D might be TRBD2 (6 bases). Specimen: PBMCs from blood, collected on the day of vaccination. CDR3 in DNA: TGTGCCATCAGTGAGTCCCGGAGGGCGAGTGTCGGGGAGCTGTTTTTT. Translation gives CAISESRRASVGELFF.